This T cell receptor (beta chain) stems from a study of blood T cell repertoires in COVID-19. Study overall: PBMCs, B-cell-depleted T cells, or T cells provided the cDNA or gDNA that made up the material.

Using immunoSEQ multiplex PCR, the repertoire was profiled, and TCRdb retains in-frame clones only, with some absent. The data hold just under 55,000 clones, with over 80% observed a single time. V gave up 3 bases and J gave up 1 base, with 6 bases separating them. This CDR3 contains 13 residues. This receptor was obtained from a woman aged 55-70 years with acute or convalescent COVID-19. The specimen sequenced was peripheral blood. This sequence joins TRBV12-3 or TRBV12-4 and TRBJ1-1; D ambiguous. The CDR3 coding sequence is TGTGCCAGCAGTTTTTTTCAGAACACTGAAGCTTTCTTT. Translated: CASSFFQNTEAFF.